The subject of this entry is one T cell receptor beta chain. Its antigen is unknown. Brentuximab vedotin exposure varied, and every patient relapsed after autologous stem cell transplantation. This sample is part of a study of PD-1 blockade in classical Hodgkin lymphoma. Using immunoSEQ multiplex PCR, the repertoire was profiled, and TCRdb retains in-frame clones only, with some absent. Among approximately 100,000 clones listed, roughly 91% were seen once. The V and J ends lost 4 bases and 0 bases respectively, with 4 bases between them. Germline values: CDR1 LGHNA, CDR2 YNFKEQ. CDR3 length: 12 residues. The study, taken as a whole, reports: Healthy donors were reported to have higher baseline TCR diversity than newly diagnosed patients. Prior to therapy, complete responders displayed diversity much like that of newly diagnosed patients.

The TCR originated in a human donor with classical Hodgkin lymphoma. Sequenced here: peripheral blood mononuclear cells (PBMCs), sampled before the second cycle of nivolumab. V and J are TRBV4-2 and TRBJ2-7; unclear D gene. The CDR3 nucleotides are TGTGCCAGCAGCCTGAGCTCCTACGAGCAGTACTTC. This gives the protein CASSLSSYEQYF.